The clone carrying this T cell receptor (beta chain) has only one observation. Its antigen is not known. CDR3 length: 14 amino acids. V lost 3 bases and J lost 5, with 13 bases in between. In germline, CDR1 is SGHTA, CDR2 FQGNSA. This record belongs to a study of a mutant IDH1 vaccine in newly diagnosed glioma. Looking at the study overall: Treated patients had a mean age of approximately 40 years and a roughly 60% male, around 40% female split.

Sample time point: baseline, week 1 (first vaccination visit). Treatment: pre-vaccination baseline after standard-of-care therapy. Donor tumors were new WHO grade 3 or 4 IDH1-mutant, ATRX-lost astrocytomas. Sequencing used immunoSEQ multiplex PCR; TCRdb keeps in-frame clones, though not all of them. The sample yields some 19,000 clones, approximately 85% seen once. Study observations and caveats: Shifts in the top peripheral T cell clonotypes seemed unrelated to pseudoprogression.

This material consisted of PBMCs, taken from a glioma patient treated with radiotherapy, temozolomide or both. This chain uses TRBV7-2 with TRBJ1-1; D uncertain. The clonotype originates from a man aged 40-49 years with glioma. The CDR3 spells CASSLGFSSTEAFF. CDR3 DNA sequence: TGTGCCAGCAGCTTGGGCTTCTCTAGTACTGAAGCTTTCTTT.